Presented here are 27 T cell receptor beta chains from one specimen sequenced in a study of CD8 T cells in ankylosing spondylitis. TCRdb called the 5' RACE reads again in MiXCR, with one record for every CDR3 protein. The table lists 250,000 to 350,000 distinct CDR3 sequences, less than 25% of them singletons. The sample was blood, either unsorted or a sorted T cell fraction (not recorded which). The receptors were sampled from a female donor with ankylosing spondylitis or in good health (not recorded which).

This clonotype showed up just a few times. The rearrangement uses TRBV30 and TRBJ1-5; the D is unclear. The CDR3 loop spans 13 amino acids. Trimming shortened V by 4 bases and J by 2 bases, and 9 bases separated the two germline ends. Germline V gene sequence: CDR1 GTSNPN, CDR2 SVGIG (reference sequence). The CDR3 spells CAWTGGGNQPQHF. The CDR3, as DNA: TGTGCCTGGACAGGCGGCGGCAATCAGCCCCAGCATTTT.

The gene calls are TRBV18 and TRBJ2-7; 8 positions agree with TRBD2. Germline loops: CDR1 KGHSH, CDR2 LQKENI. This CDR3 is 13 amino acids long. V shed 6 bases and J 6 bases; nucleotides not matched to a gene: 7. The DNA for the CDR3 is TGTGCCAGCTCGGAGCGGGAGAAGGGCGAGCAGTACTTC. Protein product: CASSEREKGEQYF.

The chain links TRBV5-5 to TRBJ2-7, with TRBD1 matching 9 bases. CDR3 length equals 13 residues. Trimming at V came to 2 bases and at J to 5 bases, leaving 2 bases not matched to a gene. Germline loops: CDR1 SGHKS, CDR2 YYEKEE (reference sequence). The CDR3: CASSFGTGNEQYF. For the CDR3, the DNA is TGTGCCAGCAGCTTCGGGACAGGGAACGAGCAGTACTTC.

This clonotype was found many times. This chain links TRBV28 with TRBJ2-5, with TRBD2 as a possible D gene (6 bases). Germline V CDR1 and CDR2: MDHEN, SYDVKM. V lost 2 bases and J lost 3, with 16 bases in between. The length of the CDR3 is 16 residues. CDR3 in amino acids: CASSLRRGSIKETQYF. As DNA, the CDR3 is TGTGCCAGCAGTTTAAGGAGGGGCTCTATTAAAGAGACCCAGTACTTC. Supplemented by reference TRBV28 and TRBJ2-5, the full variable domain reads DVKVTQSSRYLVKRTGEKVFLECVQDMDHENMFWYRQDPGLGLRLIYFSYDVKMKEKGDIPEGYSVSREKKERFSLILESASTNQTSMYLCASSLRRGSIKETQYFGPGTRLLVL.

V is TRBV5-1 and J is TRBJ2-2, with D possibly matching TRBD1 (6 bases). The CDR3 runs to 15 residues. The germline gives CDR1 SGHRS, CDR2 YFSETQ. V dropped 2 bases and J dropped 1 base, with 9 bases sitting between them. CDR3 amino acids: CASSFVQGNTGELFF. CDR3 nucleotide sequence: TGCGCCAGCAGCTTTGTACAGGGGAACACCGGGGAGCTGTTTTTT.

This clonotype was seen only a few times. This chain links TRBV7-2 with TRBJ1-6; D unclear. From germline, CDR1 is SGHTA and CDR2 FQGNSA. This CDR3 spans 12 amino acids. Trimming took off 4 bases at V and 9 bases at J, with 7 bases between the two ends. Here the CDR3 DNA reads TGTGCCAGCAGCTCCAGCAGTTCACCCCTCCACTTT. Translated: CASSSSSSPLHF.

This clonotype was counted a few times. V usage is TRBV5-1 and J usage is TRBJ2-1; 12 bases match TRBD2. Germline-derived CDR1 and CDR2 are SGHRS and YFSETQ. This CDR3 spans 15 amino acids. The V gene end was trimmed by 0 bases and the J gene end by 12 bases; junction bases not matched to a gene: 7. The CDR3 region is CASSLGLAGVDTQFF. CDR3 in DNA: TGCGCCAGCAGCTTGGGACTAGCGGGAGTAGATACGCAGTTCTTC. Looking up the rest from reference TRBV5-1 and TRBJ2-1 gives the full variable domain: KAGVTQTPRYLIKTRGQQVTLSCSPISGHRSVSWYQQTPGQGLQFLFEYFSETQRNKGNFPGRFSGRQFSNSRSEMNVSTLELGDSALYLCASSLGLAGVDTQFFGPGTRLTVL.

This clonotype was recorded a few times. This chain connects TRBV7-2 to TRBJ2-3; unclear D gene. The germline V and J ends were trimmed by 1 base and 0 bases, with 11 bases remaining between them. The CDR3 sequence is 16 residues long. CDR1 is SGHTA, CDR2 FQGNSA, per germline. The CDR3 region is CASSLDRGSSTDTQYF. In DNA, the CDR3 is TGTGCCAGCAGCTTAGACCGCGGTTCTAGCACAGATACGCAGTATTTT.

This chain links TRBV29-1 with TRBJ2-7; the match to TRBD1 covers 11 bases. With 1 base clipped from V and 4 bases from J, the junction kept 12 bases outside the gene matches. Germline CDR1 reads SQVTM; CDR2 reads ANQGSEA. The CDR3 covers 17 residues. CDR3 sequence (DNA): TGCAGCGTTGAAGGGACAGGGGGCAAAGTTGGGCTTTACGAGCAGTACTTC. This encodes CSVEGTGGKVGLYEQYF.

The table lists this clonotype with a few counts. The chain is built from TRBV15 and TRBJ1-3; TRBD1 is a possible D gene (6 bases). Looked up from germline, CDR1 is LNHNV and CDR2 is YYDKDF (reference sequence). This CDR3 comprises 15 residues. V lost 4 bases, J lost 2 bases, and 12 bases lay in between. The CDR3 protein is CATSTGQLAGNTIYF. CDR3 DNA: TGTGCCACCAGCACAGGACAGCTGGCTGGAAACACCATATATTTT.

In this sample, this clonotype turned up a few times. The chain uses TRBV28 and TRBJ2-1; 7 nucleotides line up with TRBD1. The CDR3 consists of 16 residues. Trimming at V came to 5 bases and at J to 8 bases, leaving 15 bases not matched to a gene. Germline CDR1 is MDHEN and CDR2 is SYDVKM. The CDR3: CASSVPLTGFSDEQFF. CDR3 bases: TGTGCCAGCAGTGTCCCTTTGACAGGGTTCAGCGATGAGCAGTTCTTC.

This clonotype came up a few times. The V call is TRBV7-2, the J call TRBJ2-7; tentatively, D is TRBD2 (6 bases). Trimming removed 7 bases from V and 7 bases from J, with 11 bases in between. Germline V CDR1 and CDR2: SGHTA, FQGNSA. This CDR3 contains 11 residues. The CDR3 DNA reads TGTGCCAGCACAGTGGGGACTGAGCAGTACTTC. Protein: CASTVGTEQYF.

Ten or more counts support this clonotype. The rearrangement uses TRBV14 and TRBJ2-1; TRBD1 might be the D (5 bases). CDR1 and CDR2 (germline): SGHDN, FVKESK. The CDR3 covers 17 residues. V was pared by 4 bases and J by 0 bases, with 16 bases between. The CDR3 loop is CASSPLGRPSSYNEQFF. In nucleotides, the CDR3 is TGTGCCAGCAGCCCTTTGGGGCGCCCTAGCTCCTACAATGAGCAGTTCTTC.

This clonotype has a handful of counts. The chain joins TRBV20-1 to TRBJ2-7; D uncertain. The CDR3 extends over 13 amino acids. V dropped 5 bases and J dropped 0 bases, with 11 bases sitting between them. Germline CDR1 and CDR2: DFQATT and SNEGSKA (reference sequence). CDR3 amino acids: CSAASRSSYEQYF. The DNA of the CDR3 is TGCAGTGCTGCCTCGCGAAGCTCCTACGAGCAGTACTTC.

This clonotype appeared many times. The J gene is TRBJ2-3, the V gene TRBV19, with D possibly called TRBD1 or TRBD2 (5 bases each). Germline-derived CDR1 and CDR2 are LNHDA and SQIVND (reference sequence). V was trimmed by 5 bases and J by 2 bases, leaving 11 bases between them. The CDR3 sequence is 14 residues long. Here the CDR3 reads CASSEGPNTDTQYF. CDR3 DNA sequence: TGTGCCAGTAGTGAGGGGCCGAACACAGATACGCAGTATTTT. Supplemented by reference TRBV19 and TRBJ2-3, the full variable domain reads DGGITQSPKYLFRKEGQNVTLSCEQNLNHDAMYWYRQDPGQGLRLIYYSQIVNDFQKGDIAEGYSVSREKKESFPLTVTSAQKNPTAFYLCASSEGPNTDTQYFGPGTRLTVL.

This clonotype was observed many times. This chain's CDR3 is CASSVAMAGQGASEAFF. For the CDR3, the DNA is TGTGCCAGCAGCGTAGCTATGGCGGGACAGGGGGCCTCTGAAGCTTTCTTT. The chain recombines TRBV9 with TRBJ1-1; 12 positions match TRBD1. Germline V gene lookup returns CDR1 SGDLS and CDR2 YYNGEE. Trimming at V came to 0 bases and at J to 6 bases, leaving 9 bases not matched to a gene. The CDR3 totals 17 residues. Full variable domain (outside the CDR3, taken from reference TRBV9 and TRBJ1-1): DSGVTQTPKHLITATGQRVTLRCSPRSGDLSVYWYQQSLDQGLQFLIQYYNGEERAKGNILERFSAQQFPDLHSELNLSSLELGDSALYFCASSVAMAGQGASEAFFGQGTRLTVV.

The chain is built from TRBV10-3 and TRBJ2-1; D may be TRBD2 (6 bases). V gave up 4 bases and J gave up 5 bases, with 21 bases separating them. The CDR3 covers 17 residues. CDR1 and CDR2 (germline): ENHRY, SYGVKD. CDR3 sequence: CAISGEVVGGINNEQFF. In DNA form, the CDR3 reads TGTGCCATCAGTGGAGAAGTGGTCGGCGGGATTAACAATGAGCAGTTCTTC.

The V call is TRBV3-1, the J call TRBJ2-7; tentative D call: TRBD1 (6 bases). Germline V lookup: CDR1 LGHDT, CDR2 YNNKEL (reference sequence). This CDR3 is 15 amino acids long. V dropped 1 base and J dropped 2 bases, with 12 bases sitting between them. CDR3 nucleotide sequence: TGTGCCAGCAGCCAAGGCAGGGGAAATCCCTACGAGCAGTACTTC. Its protein product is CASSQGRGNPYEQYF.

This chain joins TRBV9 and TRBJ2-3, with D perhaps TRBD2 (5 bases). The CDR3 totals 12 residues. The ends were cut back, 6 bases at V and 5 bases at J, with 10 bases in the middle. Germline V gene sequence: CDR1 SGDLS, CDR2 YYNGEE. The CDR3 DNA reads as TGTGCCAGCACCCTACTAGGAGATACGCAGTATTTT. Translation: CASTLLGDTQYF.

J is TRBJ2-1 and V is TRBV10-3; 8 nucleotides line up with TRBD2. This CDR3 has 13 residues. V was pared by 10 bases and J by 5 bases, with 7 bases of the junction left unmatched. CDR1 is ENHRY, CDR2 SYGVKD, per germline. The CDR3 protein is CATRGSGDNEQFF. CDR3 sequence (DNA): TGTGCCACCAGGGGTAGCGGGGACAATGAGCAGTTCTTC.

This clonotype was detected only a few times. The gene calls are TRBV5-1 and TRBJ2-3, with a weak D call TRBD2 (5 bases). This CDR3 has 15 amino acids. V lost 0 bases, J lost 4 bases, and 12 bases lay in between. Germline V gene sequence: CDR1 SGHRS, CDR2 YFSETQ. DNA of the CDR3: TGCGCCAGCAGCTTGGAAGGAAAGAGGGCAGATACGCAGTATTTT. Translation gives CASSLEGKRADTQYF.

The chain has TRBV20-1 and TRBJ2-1, with 14 positions matching TRBD2. The CDR3 sequence is 17 residues long. CDR1 and CDR2 from the germline V gene are DFQATT and SNEGSKA (reference sequence). V lost 5 bases, J lost 1 base, and 7 bases stayed unmatched. CDR3 amino acids: CSAHRTSGRHSYNEQFF. In DNA, the CDR3 is TGCAGTGCTCACAGGACTAGCGGGAGGCATTCCTACAATGAGCAGTTCTTC.

CDR3 sequence reads: CSVEINSYGYTF. The DNA for the CDR3 is TGCAGCGTTGAGATAAACAGCTATGGCTACACCTTC. V and J are TRBV29-1 and TRBJ1-2; D gene uncertain. The V and J ends lost 3 bases and 4 bases respectively, with 9 bases between them. CDR3 length: 12 amino acids. Germline CDR1 and CDR2: SQVTM and ANQGSEA.

The chain carries TRBV20-1 and TRBJ1-2; D possibly corresponds to TRBD1 (5 bases). The CDR3 is made up of 14 amino acids. CDR1 and CDR2 from the germline V gene are DFQATT and SNEGSKA (reference sequence). Trimming pared 2 bases from V and 8 bases from J, leaving 18 bases between. In nucleotides, the CDR3 is TGCAGTGCTAGAAAAGGGACTTACGAGTTGGGCTACACCTTC. As protein: CSARKGTYELGYTF.

This clonotype was observed a handful of times. The chain combines TRBV19 with TRBJ2-1, with TRBD2 matching over 7 bases. The CDR3 has 17 residues. Trimming cost V 0 bases and J 2 bases; bases outside gene matches: 7. Germline CDR1 reads LNHDA; CDR2 reads SQIVND (reference sequence). The CDR3 loop is CASSIDSPSGAYNEQFF. CDR3 sequence (DNA): TGTGCCAGTAGTATAGATTCTCCTAGCGGCGCCTACAATGAGCAGTTCTTC.

This clonotype was detected a few times. The V gene is TRBV18, the J gene TRBJ2-2, with D uncertain. The CDR3 loop spans 13 amino acids. Trimming removed 4 bases at V and 5 bases at J, with 8 bases between. Germline-derived CDR1 and CDR2 are KGHSH and LQKENI. The CDR3 loop is CASSQDPTGELFF. The CDR3 DNA sequence: TGTGCCAGCTCACAGGACCCGACCGGGGAGCTGTTTTTT.

The chain employs TRBV6-1 and TRBJ2-7, with 7 bases identical to TRBD1. Germline values: CDR1 MNHNS, CDR2 SASEGT. The length of the CDR3 is 15 residues. V was pared by 6 bases and J by 3 bases, with 11 bases of the junction left unmatched. The CDR3 sequence: CASRRTGVNHYEQYF. CDR3 DNA: TGTGCCAGCAGACGAACAGGGGTCAACCACTACGAGCAGTACTTC.